This T cell receptor beta chain was sequenced in a study of cytomegalovirus exposure and HLA in healthy donors. Study context: Ancestry clustering placed about four fifths of approximately 370 genotyped donors in the Caucasian-associated cluster.

General observations from the study: Cytomegalovirus-associated status was assigned to 150 to 200 TCR beta chains. The authors reported that TCR beta sequences could predict HLA-A and HLA-B alleles. These predictions were accurate for most subjects in the first cohort. As a later analysis showed, a missense DCLRE1C variant was linked to trimming of TCR beta V- and J-genes.

In its sample, this clone was seen once. The antigen remains unidentified. Primers: 60 Vbeta forward and 13 Jbeta reverse. Assay used: immunoSEQ multiplex PCR; TCRdb lists only in-frame clones, some missing. The sample shows 190,000 or so clones, around 83% of them seen only once. Germline V gene data show CDR1 as SGDLS and CDR2 as YYNGEE. The V segment lost 3 bases and the J segment 5 bases; nucleotides outside the gene matches: 1. This CDR3 region has 13 residues. The V call is TRBV9, the J call TRBJ1-2; 10 nucleotides match TRBD1. Sequenced sample: PBMCs. This receptor was taken from a man aged 45-65 years in good health and CMV-seronegative. Here the CDR3 DNA reads TGTGCCAGCAGCGGGACAGGGGGATATGGCTACACCTTC. It yields the protein CASSGTGGYGYTF.